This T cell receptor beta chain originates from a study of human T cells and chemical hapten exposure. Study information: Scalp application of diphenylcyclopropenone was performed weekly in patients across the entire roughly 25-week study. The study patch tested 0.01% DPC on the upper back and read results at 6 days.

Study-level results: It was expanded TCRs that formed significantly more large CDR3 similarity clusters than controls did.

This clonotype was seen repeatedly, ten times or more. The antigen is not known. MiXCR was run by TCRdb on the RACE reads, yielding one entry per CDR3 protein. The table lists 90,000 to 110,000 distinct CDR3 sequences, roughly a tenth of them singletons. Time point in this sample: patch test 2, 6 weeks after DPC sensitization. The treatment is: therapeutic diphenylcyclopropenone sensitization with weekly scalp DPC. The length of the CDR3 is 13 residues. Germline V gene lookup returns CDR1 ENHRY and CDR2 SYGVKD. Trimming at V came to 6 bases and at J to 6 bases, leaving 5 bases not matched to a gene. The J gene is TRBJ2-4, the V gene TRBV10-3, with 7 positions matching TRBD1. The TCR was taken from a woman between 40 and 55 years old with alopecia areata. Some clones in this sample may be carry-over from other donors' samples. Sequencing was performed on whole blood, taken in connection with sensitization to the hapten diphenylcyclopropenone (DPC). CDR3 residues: CAISSPGGNIQYF. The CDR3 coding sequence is TGTGCCATCAGCAGTCCAGGGGGAAACATTCAGTACTTC.